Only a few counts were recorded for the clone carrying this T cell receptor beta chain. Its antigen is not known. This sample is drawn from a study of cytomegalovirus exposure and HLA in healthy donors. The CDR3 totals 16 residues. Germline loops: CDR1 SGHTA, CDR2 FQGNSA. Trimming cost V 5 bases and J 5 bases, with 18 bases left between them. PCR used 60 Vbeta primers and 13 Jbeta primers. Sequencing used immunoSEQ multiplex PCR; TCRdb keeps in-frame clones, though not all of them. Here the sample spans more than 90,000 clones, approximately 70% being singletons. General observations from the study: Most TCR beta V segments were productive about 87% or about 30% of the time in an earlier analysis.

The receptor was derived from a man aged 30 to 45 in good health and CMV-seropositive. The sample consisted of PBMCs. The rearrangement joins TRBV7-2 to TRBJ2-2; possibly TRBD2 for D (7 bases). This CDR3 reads CASSPRGGAWTGELFF. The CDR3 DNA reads TGTGCCAGCAGCCCCCGTGGGGGGGCTTGGACCGGGGAGCTGTTTTTT.